The rows below give T cell receptor beta chains drawn from one sample of a study of cytomegalovirus exposure and HLA in healthy donors. Repertoires were generated with immunoSEQ multiplex PCR, while TCRdb's copy carries only in-frame clones and drops some. The sample lists over 150,000 clones, around 80% occurring once. Sequencing used PBMCs. Every receptor here comes from a woman aged 25 to 39 in good health and CMV-seropositive. CDR3s include the opening cysteine and the closing phenylalanine or tryptophan. D genes are given only for firm matches. Expanded clones are given a class, and other clones once, few, many or no size at all.

d_call,j_call,v_call,clone_size,cdr3_aa,cdr3_nt
TRBD1,TRBJ1-6,TRBV6-6,.,CASSSDSRGNSPLHF,TGTGCCAGCAGTTCCGATAGCAGGGGGAATTCACCCCTCCACTTT
.,TRBJ1-1,TRBV9,once,CASSLDRSTEAFF,TGTGCCAGCAGCCTGGACAGAAGCACTGAAGCTTTCTTT
.,TRBJ2-1,TRBV5-1,.,CASSLERLDNEQFF,TGCGCCAGCAGCTTGGAGAGGCTGGATAATGAGCAGTTCTTC
TRBD1,TRBJ2-7,TRBV5-1,.,CASKGTGGAYEQYF,TGCGCCAGCAAGGGAACAGGGGGCGCGTACGAGCAGTACTTC
.,TRBJ2-4,TRBV2,.,CASSTTPKNIQYF,TGTGCCAGCAGTACTACTCCCAAAAACATTCAGTACTTC
.,TRBJ1-1,TRBV7-3,.,CASSPSPGDTEAFF,TGTGCCAGCAGCCCCTCTCCAGGGGACACTGAAGCTTTCTTT
TRBD2,TRBJ2-3,TRBV18,.,CASSSLLAGATDTQYF,TGTGCCAGCTCATCGCTTCTAGCGGGGGCCACAGATACGCAGTATTTT
TRBD1,TRBJ2-5,TRBV2,once,CASSVPGQGGGETQYF,TGTGCCAGCAGTGTACCGGGACAGGGAGGAGGGGAGACCCAGTACTTC
.,TRBJ1-2,TRBV30,.,CAWSDHSYGYTF,TGTGCCTGGAGTGATCACAGCTATGGCTACACCTTC
.,TRBJ2-6,TRBV28,once,CASTPRGASGANVLTF,TGTGCCAGCACCCCCAGAGGTGCCTCTGGGGCCAACGTCCTGACTTTC
TRBD1,TRBJ2-1,TRBV7-8,.,CASTGTVQAYNEQFF,TGTGCCAGCACCGGGACAGTACAAGCCTACAATGAGCAGTTCTTC
.,TRBJ2-7,TRBV5-6,.,CASSLTTQVTPRRQYF,TGTGCCAGCAGCTTGACAACACAGGTAACCCCCAGACGGCAGTACTTC
TRBD2,TRBJ2-3,TRBV13,.,CASSFRSGGAHTQYF,TGTGCCAGCAGCTTCCGTAGCGGGGGGGCACATACGCAGTATTTT
.,TRBJ1-2,TRBV6-6,.,CASSSDGSYGYTF,TGTGCCAGCAGTAGCGACGGGAGCTATGGCTACACCTTC
.,TRBJ2-7,TRBV4-3,.,CASSQNGRGRYEQYF,TGCGCCAGCAGCCAAAACGGCAGGGGTAGATACGAGCAGTACTTC
TRBD1,TRBJ2-1,TRBV7-2,.,CASSLRQGWDEQFF,TGTGCCAGCAGCTTGCGACAGGGATGGGATGAGCAGTTCTTC
.,TRBJ1-6,TRBV13,.,CASSLGRRRNSPLHF,TGTGCCAGCAGCTTAGGCAGGAGGAGGAATTCACCCCTCCACTTT
.,TRBJ2-4,TRBV5-6,.,CASSLTASSQSIQYF,TGTGCCAGCAGCTTGACAGCCAGCTCGCAAAGCATTCAGTACTTC
.,TRBJ2-3,TRBV18,.,CASSPSGDTQYF,TGTGCCAGCTCACCCTCGGGGGATACGCAGTATTTT
TRBD1,TRBJ2-7,TRBV5-1,few,CASSQGQAFREQYF,TGCGCCAGCAGCCAGGGACAGGCGTTTCGCGAGCAGTACTTC
TRBD1,TRBJ1-3,TRBV30,.,CAWEQGAGNTIYF,TGTGCCTGGGAACAGGGGGCTGGAAACACCATATATTTT
.,TRBJ1-2,TRBV5-4,.,CASSSLGAWGYTF,TGTGCCAGCAGCTCGTTGGGGGCATGGGGCTACACCTTC
TRBD2,TRBJ2-3,TRBV9,.,CASSLRGAGGYSDTQYF,TGTGCCAGCAGCCTCCGTGGAGCGGGGGGTTATTCAGATACGCAGTATTTT
.,TRBJ1-2,TRBV5-5,.,CASSLDIRPGSNYGYTF,TGTGCCAGCAGCTTGGACATAAGGCCGGGTTCTAACTATGGCTACACCTTC
.,TRBJ2-1,TRBV2,.,CASSGTRTEQFF,TGTGCCAGCAGCGGGACTCGTACCGAGCAGTTCTTC
TRBD1,TRBJ1-6,TRBV6-5,few,CASSYGQGGSPLHF,TGTGCCAGCAGTTACGGACAGGGAGGCTCACCCCTCCACTTT
.,TRBJ2-3,TRBV7-3,.,CASSLDNLRQYF,TGTGCCAGCAGCTTGGACAACTTAAGGCAGTATTTT
.,TRBJ2-6,TRBV27,.,CASRGIDSGANVLTF,TGTGCCAGCCGAGGAATCGACTCTGGGGCCAACGTCCTGACTTTC
.,TRBJ2-7,TRBV2,.,CASSVGLASYEQYF,TGTGCCAGCAGTGTAGGCCTAGCATCCTACGAGCAGTACTTC
.,TRBJ2-5,TRBV10-3,.,CAISEVSPSGETQYF,TGTGCCATCAGTGAAGTTAGCCCTTCGGGGGAGACCCAGTACTTC
TRBD2,TRBJ2-1,TRBV28,.,CASSLPRTSGVRSSYNEQFF,TGTGCCAGCAGTTTACCCCGGACTAGCGGGGTTAGGAGCTCCTACAATGAGCAGTTCTTC
.,TRBJ1-6,TRBV27,once,CASSFSGNSPLHF,TGTGCCAGCAGTTTTTCAGGGAATTCACCCCTCCACTTT
TRBD1,TRBJ1-2,TRBV9,.,CASSDPPTGQVGYGYTF,TGTGCCAGCAGCGATCCCCCCACAGGACAGGTTGGTTATGGCTACACCTTC
TRBD1,TRBJ2-7,TRBV5-8,.,CASSRHRGLYEQYF,TGTGCCAGCAGCCGGCACAGGGGGCTCTACGAGCAGTACTTC
.,TRBJ1-2,TRBV6-5,.,CASSYSVQTSYGYTF,TGTGCCAGCAGTTACTCAGTACAAACCTCCTATGGCTACACCTTC
TRBD2,TRBJ2-3,TRBV7-3,.,CASSLGGGGDTQYF,TGTGCCAGCAGCTTAGGGGGGGGAGGAGATACGCAGTATTTT
.,TRBJ2-7,TRBV6-1,once,CASSASNSYEQYF,TGTGCCAGCAGTGCTTCCAACTCCTACGAGCAGTACTTC
.,TRBJ1-2,TRBV15,.,CATSRGPANYGYTF,TGTGCCACCAGCAGAGGGCCAGCTAACTATGGCTACACCTTC
TRBD1,TRBJ1-2,TRBV18,.,CASSPTGGAPDGYTF,TGTGCCAGCTCCCCAACAGGGGGCGCCCCAGATGGCTACACCTTC
.,TRBJ1-2,TRBV7-9,.,CASSIWGGVDYGYTF,TGTGCCAGCAGCATCTGGGGGGGAGTCGACTATGGCTACACCTTC
.,TRBJ1-4,TRBV5-1,.,CASSPRSTNEKLFF,TGCGCCAGCTCCCCCAGGTCAACTAATGAAAAACTGTTTTTT
TRBD1,TRBJ1-4,TRBV27,.,CASRARTGDEKLFF,TGTGCCAGCAGAGCTCGGACAGGGGATGAAAAACTGTTTTTT
TRBD2,TRBJ2-1,TRBV9,.,CASSARAGGVYNEQFF,TGTGCCAGCAGCGCAAGGGCCGGGGGGGTTTACAATGAGCAGTTCTTC
.,TRBJ2-7,TRBV6-1,.,CASSPPTAYEQYF,TGTGCCAGCAGTCCCCCCACAGCTTACGAGCAGTACTTC
TRBD1,TRBJ2-3,TRBV5-1,.,CASSLGQGGTDTQYF,TGCGCCAGCAGCTTGGGGCAGGGGGGCACAGATACGCAGTATTTT
TRBD1,TRBJ1-1,TRBV29-1,.,CSGDRVSTEAFF,TGCAGCGGGGACAGGGTTTCAACTGAAGCTTTCTTT
TRBD1,TRBJ1-4,TRBV7-2,few,CASSRTGTAEKLFF,TGTGCCAGCAGCCGAACCGGGACAGCTGAAAAACTGTTTTTT
TRBD2,TRBJ2-5,TRBV2,.,CASTRSGGETQYF,TGTGCCAGCACACGTAGCGGGGGGGAGACCCAGTACTTC
TRBD2,TRBJ2-5,TRBV5-1,.,CASSLLAGGPRETQYF,TGCGCCAGCAGCTTACTAGCGGGGGGGCCGAGGGAGACCCAGTACTTC